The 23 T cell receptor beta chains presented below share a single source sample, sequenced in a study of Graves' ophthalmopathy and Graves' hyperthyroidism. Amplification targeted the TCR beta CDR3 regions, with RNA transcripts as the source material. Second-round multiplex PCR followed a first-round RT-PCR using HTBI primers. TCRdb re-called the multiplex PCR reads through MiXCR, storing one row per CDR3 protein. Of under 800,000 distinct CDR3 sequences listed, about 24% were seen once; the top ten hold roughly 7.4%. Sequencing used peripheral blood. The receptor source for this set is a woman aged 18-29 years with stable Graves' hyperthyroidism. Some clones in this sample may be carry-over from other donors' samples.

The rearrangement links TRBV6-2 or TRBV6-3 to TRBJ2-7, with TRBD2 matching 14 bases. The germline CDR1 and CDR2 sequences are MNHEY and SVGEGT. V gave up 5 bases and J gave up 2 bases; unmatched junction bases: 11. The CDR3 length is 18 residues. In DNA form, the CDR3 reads TGTGCCAGCAGTAACCCGGGACTAGCGGGAGTTCGTCCCTACGAGCAGTACTTC. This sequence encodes CASSNPGLAGVRPYEQYF.

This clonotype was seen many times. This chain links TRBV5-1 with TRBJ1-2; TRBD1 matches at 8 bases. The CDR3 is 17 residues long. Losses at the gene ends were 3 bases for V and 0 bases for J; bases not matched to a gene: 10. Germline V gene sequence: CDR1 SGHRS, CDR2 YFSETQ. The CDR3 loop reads CASSSRGRQGTNYGYTF. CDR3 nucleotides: TGCGCCAGCAGCTCCCGAGGGCGACAGGGGACTAACTATGGCTACACCTTC.

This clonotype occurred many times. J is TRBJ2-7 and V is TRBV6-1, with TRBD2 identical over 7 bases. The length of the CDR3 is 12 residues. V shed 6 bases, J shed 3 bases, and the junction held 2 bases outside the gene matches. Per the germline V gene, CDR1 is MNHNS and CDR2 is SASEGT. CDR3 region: CASSGRNYEQYF. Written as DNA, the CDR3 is TGTGCCAGCAGCGGGAGGAACTACGAGCAGTACTTC.

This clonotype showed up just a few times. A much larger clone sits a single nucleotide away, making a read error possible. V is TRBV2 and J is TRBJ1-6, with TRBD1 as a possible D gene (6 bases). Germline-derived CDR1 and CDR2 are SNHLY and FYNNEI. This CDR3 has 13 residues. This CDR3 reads CASSQGLNSHLHF. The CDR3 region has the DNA TGTGCCAGCAGTCAGGGGTTGAATTCACACCTCCACTTT.

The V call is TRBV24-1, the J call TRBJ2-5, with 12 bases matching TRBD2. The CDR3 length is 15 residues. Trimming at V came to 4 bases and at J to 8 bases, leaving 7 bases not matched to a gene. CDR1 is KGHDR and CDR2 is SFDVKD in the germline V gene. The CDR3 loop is CATSETTSGSLTQYF. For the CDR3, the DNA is TGTGCCACCAGTGAGACGACTAGCGGGAGTTTAACCCAGTACTTC.

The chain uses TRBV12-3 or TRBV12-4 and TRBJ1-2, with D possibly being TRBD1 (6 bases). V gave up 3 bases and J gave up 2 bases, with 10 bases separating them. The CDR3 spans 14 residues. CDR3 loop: CASSFGQLNYGYTF. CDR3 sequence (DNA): TGTGCCAGCAGTTTCGGACAGCTAAACTATGGCTACACCTTC.

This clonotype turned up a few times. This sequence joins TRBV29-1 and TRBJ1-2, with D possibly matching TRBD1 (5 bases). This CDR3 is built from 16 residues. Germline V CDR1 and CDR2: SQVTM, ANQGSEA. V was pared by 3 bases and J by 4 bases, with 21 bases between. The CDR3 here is CSVEALAGRRPYGYTF. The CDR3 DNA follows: TGCAGCGTTGAGGCCCTAGCGGGACGGAGGCCCTATGGCTACACCTTC.

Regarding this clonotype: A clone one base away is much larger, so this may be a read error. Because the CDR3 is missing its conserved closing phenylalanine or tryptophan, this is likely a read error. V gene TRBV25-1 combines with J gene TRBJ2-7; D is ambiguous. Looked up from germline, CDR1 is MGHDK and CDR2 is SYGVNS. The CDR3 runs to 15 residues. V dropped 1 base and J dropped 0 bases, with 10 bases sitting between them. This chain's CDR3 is CASSELGKSSYEQYY. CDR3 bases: TGTGCCAGCAGTGAATTGGGAAAAAGCTCCTACGAGCAGTACTAC.

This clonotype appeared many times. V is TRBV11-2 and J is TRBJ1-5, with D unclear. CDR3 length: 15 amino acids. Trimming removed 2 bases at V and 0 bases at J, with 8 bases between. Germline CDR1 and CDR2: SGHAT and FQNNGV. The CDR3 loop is CASSLNPYSNQPQHF. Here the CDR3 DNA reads TGTGCCAGCAGCTTAAATCCGTATAGCAATCAGCCCCAGCATTTT.

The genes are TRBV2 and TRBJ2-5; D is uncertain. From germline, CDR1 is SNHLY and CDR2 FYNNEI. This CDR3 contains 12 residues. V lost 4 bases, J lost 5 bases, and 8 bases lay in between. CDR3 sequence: CASSVGVETQYF. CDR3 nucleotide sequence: TGTGCCAGCAGTGTTGGGGTGGAGACCCAGTACTTC.

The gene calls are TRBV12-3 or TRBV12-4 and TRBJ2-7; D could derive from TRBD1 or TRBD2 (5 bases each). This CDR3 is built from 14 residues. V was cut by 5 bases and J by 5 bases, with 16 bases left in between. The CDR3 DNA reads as TGTGCCAGCAGTGCGTCGTTGGGGGTCCACGAGCAGTACTTC. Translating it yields CASSASLGVHEQYF.

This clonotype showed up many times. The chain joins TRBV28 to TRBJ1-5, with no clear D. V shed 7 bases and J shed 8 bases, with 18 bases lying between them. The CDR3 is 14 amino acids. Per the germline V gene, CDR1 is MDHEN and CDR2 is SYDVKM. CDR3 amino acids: CASTTPRVGEPQHF. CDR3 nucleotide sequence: TGTGCCAGCACCACGCCACGGGTCGGGGAGCCCCAGCATTTT.

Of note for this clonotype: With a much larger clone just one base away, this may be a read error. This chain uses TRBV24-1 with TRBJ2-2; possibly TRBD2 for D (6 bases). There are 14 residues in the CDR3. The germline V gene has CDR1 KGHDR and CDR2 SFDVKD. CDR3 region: CAASDGGRNGELFF. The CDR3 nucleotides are TGTGCCGCCAGTGATGGAGGGCGCAACGGGGAGCTGTTTTTT.

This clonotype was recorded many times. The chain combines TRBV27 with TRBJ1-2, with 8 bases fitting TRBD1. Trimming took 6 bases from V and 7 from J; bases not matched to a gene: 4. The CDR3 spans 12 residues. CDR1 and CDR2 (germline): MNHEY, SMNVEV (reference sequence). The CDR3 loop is CASRDRGVGYTF. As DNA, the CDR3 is TGTGCCAGCAGAGACAGGGGAGTTGGCTACACCTTC.

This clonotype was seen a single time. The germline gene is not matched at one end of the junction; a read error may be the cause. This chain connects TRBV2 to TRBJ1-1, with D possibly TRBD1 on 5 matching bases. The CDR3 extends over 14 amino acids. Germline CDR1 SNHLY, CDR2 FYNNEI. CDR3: CASCERSGFYEAFF. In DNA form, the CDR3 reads TGTGCCAGCTGTGAAAGATCAGGGTTTTATGAAGCTTTCTTT.

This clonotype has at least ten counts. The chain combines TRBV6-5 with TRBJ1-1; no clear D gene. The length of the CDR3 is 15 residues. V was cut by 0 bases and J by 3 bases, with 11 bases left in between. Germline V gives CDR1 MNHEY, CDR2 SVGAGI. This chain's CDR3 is CASSYSSQADTEAFF. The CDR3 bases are TGTGCCAGCAGTTACTCTTCGCAGGCTGACACTGAAGCTTTCTTT.

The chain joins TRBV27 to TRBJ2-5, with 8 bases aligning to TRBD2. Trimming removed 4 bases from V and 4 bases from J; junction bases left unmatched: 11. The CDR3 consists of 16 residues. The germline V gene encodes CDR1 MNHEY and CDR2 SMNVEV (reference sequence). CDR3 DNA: TGTGCCAGCAGTTCTCGCCGGGGGGGGAGGGGAGAGACCCAGTACTTC. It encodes CASSSRRGGRGETQYF.

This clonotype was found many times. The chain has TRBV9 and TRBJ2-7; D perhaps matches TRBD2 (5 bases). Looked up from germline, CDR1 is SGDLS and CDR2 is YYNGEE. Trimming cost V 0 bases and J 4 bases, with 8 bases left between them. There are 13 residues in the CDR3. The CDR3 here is CASSVDPGYEQYF. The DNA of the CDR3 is TGTGCCAGCAGCGTAGATCCGGGGTACGAGCAGTACTTC.

The CDR3 nucleotides are TGTGCCAGCAGTTCCTCGGGACTAGCGCCTTACGAGCAGTACTTC. Protein: CASSSSGLAPYEQYF. The chain recombines TRBV6-5 with TRBJ2-7; 10 nucleotides agree with TRBD2. J lost 4 bases, V lost 4 bases, and 7 bases had no gene match. There are 15 residues in the CDR3. CDR1 and CDR2 from the germline V gene are MNHEY and SVGAGI.

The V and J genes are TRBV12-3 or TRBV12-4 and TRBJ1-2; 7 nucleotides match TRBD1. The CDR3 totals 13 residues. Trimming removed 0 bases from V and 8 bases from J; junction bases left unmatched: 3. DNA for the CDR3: TGTGCCAGCAGTTTAGCAGGGGGCGGAGGCTACACCTTC. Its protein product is CASSLAGGGGYTF.

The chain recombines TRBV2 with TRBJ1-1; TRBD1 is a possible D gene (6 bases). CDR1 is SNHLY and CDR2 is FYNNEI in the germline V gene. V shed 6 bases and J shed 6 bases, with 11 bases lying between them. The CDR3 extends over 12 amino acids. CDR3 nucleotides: TGTGCCAGCAGAGCACAGGGCCCTGAAGCTTTCTTT. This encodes CASRAQGPEAFF.

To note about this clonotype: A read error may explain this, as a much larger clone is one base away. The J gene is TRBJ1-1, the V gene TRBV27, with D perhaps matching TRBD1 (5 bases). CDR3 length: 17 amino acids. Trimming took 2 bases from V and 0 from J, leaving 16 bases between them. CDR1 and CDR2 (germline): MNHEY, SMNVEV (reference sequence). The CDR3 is CASSLTSPGPMNTEAFF. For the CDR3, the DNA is TGTGCCAGCAGTTTAACCTCACCGGGACCCATGAACACTGAAGCTTTCTTT.

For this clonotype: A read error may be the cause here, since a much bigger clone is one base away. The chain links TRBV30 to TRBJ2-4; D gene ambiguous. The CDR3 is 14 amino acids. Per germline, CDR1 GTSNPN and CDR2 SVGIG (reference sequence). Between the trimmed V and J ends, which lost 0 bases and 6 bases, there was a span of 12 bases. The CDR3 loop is CAWSVLRSGNIQYF. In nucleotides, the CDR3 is TGTGCCTGGAGTGTGTTGAGGTCGGGAAACATTCAGTACTTC.